The T cell receptor (beta chain) under discussion was sequenced for a study of response to subunit inactivated influenza vaccine. Findings of the study overall: Few new T cells, the authors suggested, are recruited by each seasonal influenza vaccination.

TCRdb called the RT-PCR reads again in MiXCR, with one record for every CDR3 protein. The sample has approximately 530,000 distinct CDR3 sequences, approximately 7.7% seen once. The V end lost 2 bases, the J end lost 4 bases, and 8 bases lay between the germline ends. This CDR3 comprises 14 residues. Comment on this clonotype: As yet, its antigen is unknown.

The chain is built from TRBV12-3 or TRBV12-4 and TRBJ1-4; tentatively, D is TRBD1 (6 bases). The sequenced sample was PBMCs from blood, obtained roughly 24 months after vaccination. The sequence came from a man aged 45 to 70 who received an inactivated influenza vaccine. The DNA of the CDR3 is TGTGCCAGCAGTTTACCACAGGGTAATGAAAAACTGTTTTTT. Protein sequence: CASSLPQGNEKLFF.